A selection of T cell receptor beta chains follows, all from one sample in a study of shared clonotypes between healthy human individuals. Some clones are missing from TCRdb's copy, which holds only in-frame ones; the method was immunoSEQ multiplex PCR. This table has hundreds of thousands of clones, about 95% appearing once. Sequencing was done on a sample of naive CD8+ T cells sorted from blood. The receptors stem from a woman aged 30 to 39 in good health. CDR3s include the opening cysteine and the closing phenylalanine or tryptophan. Fields, in order: J gene, D gene, V gene, CDR3 protein. The D gene is left open where the match is weak.

J: TRBJ2-7
D: NA
V: TRBV5-6
CDR3: CASSLGDEQYF

J: TRBJ2-7
D: NA
V: TRBV5-1
CDR3: CASSLAARTYEQYF

J: TRBJ2-7
D: NA
V: TRBV30
CDR3: CACQQGSSYEQYF

J: TRBJ2-7
D: NA
V: TRBV6-5
CDR3: CASSYFQESYEQYF

J: TRBJ2-3
D: TRBD1
V: TRBV27
CDR3: CASKHRGRPTDTQYF

J: TRBJ2-5
D: NA
V: TRBV5-3
CDR3: CARSIQETGRETQYF

J: TRBJ2-1
D: TRBD2
V: TRBV7-9
CDR3: CASSPQPGTSGSWDNEQFF

J: TRBJ2-1
D: NA
V: TRBV4-1
CDR3: CASEPLLSGENNEQFF

J: NA
D: NA
V: TRBV15
CDR3: CATSRGTDPREQYF

J: TRBJ1-5
D: NA
V: TRBV27
CDR3: CASSSVITNQPQHF

J: TRBJ2-1
D: NA
V: TRBV7-9
CDR3: CASSPRTYPNEQFF

J: TRBJ2-3
D: TRBD2
V: TRBV2
CDR3: CASKPQGGSGRNTQYF

J: TRBJ2-7
D: TRBD1
V: TRBV9
CDR3: CASSSLDREYEQYF

J: TRBJ2-7
D: NA
V: TRBV20-1
CDR3: CSADGFYEQYF

J: TRBJ2-2
D: NA
V: TRBV27
CDR3: CASSLLSDNTGELFF

J: TRBJ2-7
D: TRBD2
V: TRBV27
CDR3: CASSLETSGYEQYF

J: TRBJ1-6
D: NA
V: TRBV9
CDR3: CASSVGTGSHSPLHF

J: TRBJ1-1
D: NA
V: TRBV28
CDR3: CASSLGVNTEAFF

J: TRBJ2-1
D: TRBD2
V: TRBV28
CDR3: CASSLLMGLAGNNEQFF

J: TRBJ2-1
D: TRBD1
V: TRBV7-9
CDR3: CASSPAQGASYNEQFF

J: TRBJ1-5
D: NA
V: TRBV15
CDR3: CATSREAISNQPQHF

J: TRBJ1-6
D: NA
V: TRBV27
CDR3: CASSFLPSGNSPLHF

J: TRBJ2-2
D: TRBD1
V: TRBV7-9
CDR3: CASSLGAGQAYTGELFF

J: TRBJ2-7
D: TRBD2
V: TRBV2
CDR3: CASRGVLADEQYF

J: TRBJ1-3
D: NA
V: TRBV19
CDR3: CASSIVSRGAGNTIYF

J: TRBJ2-7
D: NA
V: TRBV14
CDR3: CASSQGGKWESTYEQYF

J: TRBJ2-7
D: TRBD1
V: TRBV27
CDR3: CASSATGTGNYEQYF

J: TRBJ2-7
D: NA
V: TRBV4-1
CDR3: CASSQEQVYEQYF

J: TRBJ1-4
D: NA
V: TRBV7-9
CDR3: CASSLGWGATTNEKLFF

J: TRBJ2-7
D: NA
V: TRBV4-3
CDR3: CASSHGSEQYF

J: TRBJ1-2
D: NA
V: TRBV28
CDR3: CASRIRTVIGGYTF

J: TRBJ2-7
D: NA
V: TRBV2
CDR3: CASSAPDRSYEQYF

J: TRBJ2-7
D: NA
V: TRBV11-2
CDR3: CASSLRPYEQYF

J: TRBJ2-3
D: NA
V: TRBV9
CDR3: CASSAELADTQYF

J: TRBJ1-2
D: TRBD1
V: TRBV7-9
CDR3: CASSLSTQGGRYGYTF

J: TRBJ2-7
D: NA
V: TRBV19
CDR3: CASSIVAGHDEQYF